This T cell receptor beta chain originates from a study of T-cell reconstitution after alpha-beta-depleted transplantation in children. In regard to this clonotype: As yet, its antigen is unknown.

Points from the study as a whole: T cells produced anew were the main source of T-cell counts and diversity one year after transplant. Day-60 TCRbeta diversity that was high in some patients was derived from surviving recipient T cells and thymic progenitors. By about two months after transplant, alpha-beta T cells reportedly arose from several hundred graft clones that had expanded.

V lost 0 bases and J lost 2, with 11 bases in between. CDR1 DFQATT and CDR2 SNEGSKA come from the germline V gene (reference sequence). The CDR3 totals 14 residues. Construction of the TCRbeta library involved unique molecular identifiers. TCRdb called the PCR reads again in MiXCR, with one record for every CDR3 protein. The repertoire holds 440,000 or so distinct CDR3 sequences, with 43% as singletons. The chain joins TRBV20-1 to TRBJ2-7; possibly TRBD1 or TRBD2 for D (5 bases each). This material consisted of PBMCs, taken before TCRalphabeta/CD19-depleted stem cell transplant. The receptor comes from a girl aged 2 to 10 with aplastic anemia, due to receive a stem cell transplant. The CDR3 DNA reads as TGCAGTGCTAGAGATCGGGACCCCGCCTACGAGCAGTACTTC. Translation: CSARDRDPAYEQYF.